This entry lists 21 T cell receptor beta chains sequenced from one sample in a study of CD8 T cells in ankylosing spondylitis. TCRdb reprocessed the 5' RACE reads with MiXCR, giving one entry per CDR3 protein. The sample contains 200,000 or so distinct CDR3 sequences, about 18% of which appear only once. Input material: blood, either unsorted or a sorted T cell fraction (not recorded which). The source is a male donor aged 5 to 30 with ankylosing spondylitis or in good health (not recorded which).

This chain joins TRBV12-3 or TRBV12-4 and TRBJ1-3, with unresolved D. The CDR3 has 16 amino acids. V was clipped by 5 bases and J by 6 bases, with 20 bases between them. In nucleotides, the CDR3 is TGTGCCAGCAGTGAGAGTCGTCTCCTAATCGAAAACACCATATATTTT. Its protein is CASSESRLLIENTIYF.

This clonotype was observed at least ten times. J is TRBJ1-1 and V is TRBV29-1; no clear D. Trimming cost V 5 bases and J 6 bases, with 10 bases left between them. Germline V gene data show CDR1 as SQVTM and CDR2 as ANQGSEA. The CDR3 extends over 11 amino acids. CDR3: CSVSGVAEAFF. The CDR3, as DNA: TGCAGCGTTTCCGGGGTCGCTGAAGCTTTCTTT.

As DNA, the CDR3 is TGTGCCAGCTCGCCGGGACGCCAATGGCCCCAGCATTTT. This sequence encodes CASSPGRQWPQHF. The J gene is TRBJ1-5, the V gene TRBV18; D might be TRBD1 (5 bases). Per the germline V gene, CDR1 is KGHSH and CDR2 is LQKENI. The CDR3 sequence is 13 residues long. Trimming removed 6 bases from V and 9 bases from J, with 15 bases in between.

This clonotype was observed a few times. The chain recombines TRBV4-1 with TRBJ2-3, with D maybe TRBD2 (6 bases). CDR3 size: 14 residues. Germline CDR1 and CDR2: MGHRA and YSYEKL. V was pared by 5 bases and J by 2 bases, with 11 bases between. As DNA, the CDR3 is TGCGCCAGCAGCATCCAGCGGGTCACAGATACGCAGTATTTT. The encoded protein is CASSIQRVTDTQYF.

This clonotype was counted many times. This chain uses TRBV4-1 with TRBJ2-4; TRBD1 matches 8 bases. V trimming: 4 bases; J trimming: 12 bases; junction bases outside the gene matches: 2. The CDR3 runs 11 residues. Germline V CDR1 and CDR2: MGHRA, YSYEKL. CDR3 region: CASSRGQDQYF. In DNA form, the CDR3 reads TGCGCCAGCAGCCGGGGACAGGATCAGTACTTC.

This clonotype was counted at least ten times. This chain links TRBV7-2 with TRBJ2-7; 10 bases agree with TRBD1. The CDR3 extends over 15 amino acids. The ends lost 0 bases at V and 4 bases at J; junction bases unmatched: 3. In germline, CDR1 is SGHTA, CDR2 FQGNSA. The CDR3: CASSLAGTGVYEQYV. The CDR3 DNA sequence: TGTGCCAGCAGCTTAGCTGGGACAGGGGTGTACGAGCAGTACGTC.

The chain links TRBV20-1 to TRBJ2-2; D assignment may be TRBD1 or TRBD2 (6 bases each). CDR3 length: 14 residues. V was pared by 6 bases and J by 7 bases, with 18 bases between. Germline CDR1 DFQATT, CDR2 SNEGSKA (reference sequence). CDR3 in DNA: TGCAGTGCCCGAGCGACAGGAGGGGTCGGGGAGCTGTTTTTT. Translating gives CSARATGGVGELFF.

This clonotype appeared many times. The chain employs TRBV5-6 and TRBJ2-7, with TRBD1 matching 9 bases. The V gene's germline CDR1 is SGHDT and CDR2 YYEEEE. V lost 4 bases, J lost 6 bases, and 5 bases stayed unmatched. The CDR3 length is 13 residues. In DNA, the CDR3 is TGTGCCAGCAGCCCAAGACAGGGGGTCGAGCAGTACTTC. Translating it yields CASSPRQGVEQYF.

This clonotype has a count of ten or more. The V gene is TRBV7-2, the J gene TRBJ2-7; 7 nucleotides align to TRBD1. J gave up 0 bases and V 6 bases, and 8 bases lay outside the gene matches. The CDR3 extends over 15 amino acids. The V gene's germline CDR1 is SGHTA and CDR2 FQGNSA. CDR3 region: CASSTVGTVSYEQYF. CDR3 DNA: TGTGCCAGCAGTACGGTCGGGACAGTCTCCTACGAGCAGTACTTC.

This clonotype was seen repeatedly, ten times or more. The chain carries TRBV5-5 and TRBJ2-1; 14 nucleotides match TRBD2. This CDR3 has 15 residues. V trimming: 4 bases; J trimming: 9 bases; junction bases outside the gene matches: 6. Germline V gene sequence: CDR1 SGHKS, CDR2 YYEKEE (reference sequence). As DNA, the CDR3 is TGTGCCAGCAGCCCCGGACTAGCGGGAGGTGGTGAGCAGTTCTTC. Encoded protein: CASSPGLAGGGEQFF.

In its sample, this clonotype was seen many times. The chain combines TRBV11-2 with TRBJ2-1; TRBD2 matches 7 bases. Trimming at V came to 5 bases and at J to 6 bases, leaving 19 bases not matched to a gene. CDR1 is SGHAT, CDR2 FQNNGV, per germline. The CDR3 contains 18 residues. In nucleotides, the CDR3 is TGTGCCAGCAGCCGAAGCGCAAGGGCTGGCGGGAGTGGCAATGAGCAGTTCTTC. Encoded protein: CASSRSARAGGSGNEQFF.

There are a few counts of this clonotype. The CDR3 is CASSLTGYGYEQYV. The CDR3 nucleotides are TGTGCCAGCAGCTTGACAGGGTATGGCTACGAGCAGTACGTC. The chain has TRBV27 and TRBJ2-7, with 7 bases matching TRBD1. The CDR3 is 14 amino acids. Germline CDR1 is MNHEY and CDR2 is SMNVEV (reference sequence). The J segment lost 3 bases and the V segment lost 6 bases, leaving 8 bases of the junction unmatched.

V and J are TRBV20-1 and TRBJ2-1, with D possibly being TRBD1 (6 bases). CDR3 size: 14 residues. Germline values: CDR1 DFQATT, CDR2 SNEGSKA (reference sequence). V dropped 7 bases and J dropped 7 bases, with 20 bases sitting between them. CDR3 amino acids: CSGGPPPLGNEQFF. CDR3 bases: TGCAGTGGGGGGCCTCCTCCGTTGGGGAATGAGCAGTTCTTC.

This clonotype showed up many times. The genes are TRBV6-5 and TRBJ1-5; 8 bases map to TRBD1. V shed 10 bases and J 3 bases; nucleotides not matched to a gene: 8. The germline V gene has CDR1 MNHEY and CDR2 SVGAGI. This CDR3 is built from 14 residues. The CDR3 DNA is TGTGCCACCAGGACAGGGAGACCCAATCAGCCCCAGCATTTT. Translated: CATRTGRPNQPQHF.

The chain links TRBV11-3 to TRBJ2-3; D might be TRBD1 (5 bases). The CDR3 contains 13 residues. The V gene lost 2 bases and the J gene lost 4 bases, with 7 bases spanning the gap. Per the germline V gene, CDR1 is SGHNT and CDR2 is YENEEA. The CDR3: CASSLPRADTQYF. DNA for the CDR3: TGTGCCAGCAGCTTACCCAGGGCAGATACGCAGTATTTT.

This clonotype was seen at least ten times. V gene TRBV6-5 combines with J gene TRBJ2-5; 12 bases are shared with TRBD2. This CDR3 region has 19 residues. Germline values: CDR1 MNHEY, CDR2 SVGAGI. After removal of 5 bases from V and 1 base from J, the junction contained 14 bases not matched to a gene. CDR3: CASSKGGRLAGVLQETQYF. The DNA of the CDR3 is TGTGCCAGCAGTAAGGGGGGAAGACTAGCGGGAGTTCTCCAAGAGACCCAGTACTTC.

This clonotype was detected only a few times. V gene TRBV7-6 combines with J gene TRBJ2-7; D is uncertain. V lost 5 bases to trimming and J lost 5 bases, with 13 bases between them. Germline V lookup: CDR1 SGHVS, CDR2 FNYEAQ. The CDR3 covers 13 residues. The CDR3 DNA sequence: TGTGCCAGCAGCCCTGATTTAGGCCACGAGCAGTACGTC. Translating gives CASSPDLGHEQYV.

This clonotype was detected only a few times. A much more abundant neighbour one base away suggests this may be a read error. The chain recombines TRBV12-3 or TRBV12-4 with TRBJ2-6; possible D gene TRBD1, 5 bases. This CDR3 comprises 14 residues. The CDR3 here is CASSPTSGANVLPF. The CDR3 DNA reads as TGTGCCAGCAGCCCCACCTCTGGGGCCAACGTCCTGCCTTTC.

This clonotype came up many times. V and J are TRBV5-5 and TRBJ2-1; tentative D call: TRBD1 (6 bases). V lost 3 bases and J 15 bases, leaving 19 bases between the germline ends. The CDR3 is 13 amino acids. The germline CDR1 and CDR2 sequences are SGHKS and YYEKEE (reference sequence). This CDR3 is CASSSSLRSRGFF. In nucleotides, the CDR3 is TGTGCCAGCAGCTCCTCGCTGCGGTCCAGGGGGTTCTTC.

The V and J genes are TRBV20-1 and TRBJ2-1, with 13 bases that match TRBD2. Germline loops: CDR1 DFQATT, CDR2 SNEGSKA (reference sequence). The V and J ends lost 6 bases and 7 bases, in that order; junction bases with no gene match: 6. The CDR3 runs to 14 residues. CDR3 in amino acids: CSAKLAGGTNEQFF. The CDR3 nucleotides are TGCAGTGCCAAACTAGCGGGAGGGACGAATGAGCAGTTCTTC.

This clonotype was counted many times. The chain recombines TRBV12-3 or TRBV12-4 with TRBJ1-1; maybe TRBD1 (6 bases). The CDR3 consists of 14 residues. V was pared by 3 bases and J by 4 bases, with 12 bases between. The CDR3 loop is CASSFVGGGTEAFF. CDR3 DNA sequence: TGTGCCAGCAGTTTTGTCGGGGGCGGCACTGAAGCTTTCTTT.